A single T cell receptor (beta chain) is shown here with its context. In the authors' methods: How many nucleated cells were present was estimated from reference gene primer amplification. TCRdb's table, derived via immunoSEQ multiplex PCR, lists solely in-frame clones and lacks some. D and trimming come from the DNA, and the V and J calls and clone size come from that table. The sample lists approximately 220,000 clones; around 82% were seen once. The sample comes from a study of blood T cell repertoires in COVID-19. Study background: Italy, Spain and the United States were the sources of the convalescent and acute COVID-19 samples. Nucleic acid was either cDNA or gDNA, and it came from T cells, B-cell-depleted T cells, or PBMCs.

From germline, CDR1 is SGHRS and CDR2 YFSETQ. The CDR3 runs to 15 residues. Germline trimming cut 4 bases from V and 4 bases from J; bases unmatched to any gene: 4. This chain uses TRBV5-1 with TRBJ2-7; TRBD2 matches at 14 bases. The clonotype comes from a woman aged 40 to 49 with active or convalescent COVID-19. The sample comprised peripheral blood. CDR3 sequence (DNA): TGCGCCAGCAGCCCGGGGACTAGCGGGAGATACGAGCAGTACTTC. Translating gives CASSPGTSGRYEQYF.